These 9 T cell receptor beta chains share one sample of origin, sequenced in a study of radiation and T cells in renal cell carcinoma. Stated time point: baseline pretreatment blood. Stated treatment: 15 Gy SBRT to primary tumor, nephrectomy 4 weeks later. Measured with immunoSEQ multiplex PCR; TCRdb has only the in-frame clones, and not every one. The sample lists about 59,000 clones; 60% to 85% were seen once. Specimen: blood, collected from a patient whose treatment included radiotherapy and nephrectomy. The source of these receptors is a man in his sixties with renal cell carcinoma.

Written as DNA, the CDR3 is TGCGCCAGCAGCCCCGGGACTAGCGGGGAGGGGGAGACCCAGTACTTC. Translating gives CASSPGTSGEGETQYF. This chain joins TRBV5-1 and TRBJ2-5; 13 nucleotides line up with TRBD2. The germline gives CDR1 SGHRS, CDR2 YFSETQ. V lost 4 bases and J lost 5; bases outside the gene matches: 8. The CDR3 runs 16 residues. Using reference TRBV5-1 and TRBJ2-5 for the parts outside the CDR3, the full variable domain is KAGVTQTPRYLIKTRGQQVTLSCSPISGHRSVSWYQQTPGQGLQFLFEYFSETQRNKGNFPGRFSGRQFSNSRSEMNVSTLELGDSALYLCASSPGTSGEGETQYFGPGTRLLVL.

CDR3: CASIGRAGQETQYF. CDR3 DNA: TGTGCCAGCATCGGGAGAGCGGGGCAAGAGACCCAGTACTTC. V is TRBV2 and J is TRBJ2-5; 7 nucleotides agree with TRBD2. There are 14 residues in the CDR3. Germline V gene data show CDR1 as SNHLY and CDR2 as FYNNEI. Germline trimming cut 7 bases from V and 2 bases from J; bases unmatched to any gene: 7. Full variable domain (missing parts from reference TRBV2 and TRBJ2-5): EPEVTQTPSHQVTQMGQEVILRCVPISNHLYFYWYRQILGQKVEFLVSFYNNEISEKSEIFDDQFSVERPDGSNFTLKIRSTKLEDSAMYFCASIGRAGQETQYFGPGTRLLVL.

CDR3 sequence (DNA): TGTGCCAGCTCACAAGGACAGGGAGAGACTGAAGCTTTCTTT. This translates into CASSQGQGETEAFF. The rearrangement uses TRBV18 and TRBJ1-1; 8 bases map to TRBD1. V shed 4 bases and J 5 bases; nucleotides not matched to a gene: 6. In germline, CDR1 is KGHSH, CDR2 LQKENI. CDR3 length: 14 residues.

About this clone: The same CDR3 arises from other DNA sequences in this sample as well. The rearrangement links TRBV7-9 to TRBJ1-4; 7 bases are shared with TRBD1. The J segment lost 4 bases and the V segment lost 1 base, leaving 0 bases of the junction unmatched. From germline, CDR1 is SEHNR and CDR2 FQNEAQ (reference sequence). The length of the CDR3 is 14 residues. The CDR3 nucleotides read TGTGCCAGCAGCTTAGGACAGGGTAATGAAAAACTGTTTTTT. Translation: CASSLGQGNEKLFF.

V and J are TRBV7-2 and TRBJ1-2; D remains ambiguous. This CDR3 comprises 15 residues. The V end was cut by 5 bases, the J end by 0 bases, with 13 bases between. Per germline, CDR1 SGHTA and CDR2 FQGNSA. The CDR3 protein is CASSPASGSNYGYTF. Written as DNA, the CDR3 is TGTGCCAGCAGCCCAGCCAGTGGTTCTAACTATGGCTACACCTTC.

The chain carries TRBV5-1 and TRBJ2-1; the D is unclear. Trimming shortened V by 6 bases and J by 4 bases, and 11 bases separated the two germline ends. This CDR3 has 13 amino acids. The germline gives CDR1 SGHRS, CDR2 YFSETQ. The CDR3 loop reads CASIDLGYNEQFF. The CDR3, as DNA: TGCGCCAGCATCGATCTGGGGTACAATGAGCAGTTCTTC. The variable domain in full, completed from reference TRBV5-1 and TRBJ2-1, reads KAGVTQTPRYLIKTRGQQVTLSCSPISGHRSVSWYQQTPGQGLQFLFEYFSETQRNKGNFPGRFSGRQFSNSRSEMNVSTLELGDSALYLCASIDLGYNEQFFGPGTRLTVL.

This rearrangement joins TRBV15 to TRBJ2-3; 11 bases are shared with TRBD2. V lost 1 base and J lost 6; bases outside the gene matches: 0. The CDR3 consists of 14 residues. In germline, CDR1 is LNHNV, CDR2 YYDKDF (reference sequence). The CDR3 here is CATSRGTSGDTQYF. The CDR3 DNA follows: TGTGCCACCAGCAGAGGGACTAGCGGGGATACGCAGTATTTT.

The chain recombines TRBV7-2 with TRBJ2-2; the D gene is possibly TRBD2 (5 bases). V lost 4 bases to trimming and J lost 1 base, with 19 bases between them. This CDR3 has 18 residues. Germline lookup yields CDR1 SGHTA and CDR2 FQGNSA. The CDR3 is CASSSEAFMALNTGELFF. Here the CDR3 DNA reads TGTGCCAGCAGCTCGGAGGCTTTCATGGCGCTGAACACCGGGGAGCTGTTTTTT. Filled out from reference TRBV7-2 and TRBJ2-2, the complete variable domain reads GAGVSQSPSNKVTEKGKDVELRCDPISGHTALYWYRQSLGQGLEFLIYFQGNSAPDKSGLPSDRFSAERTGGSVSTLTIQRTQQEDSAVYLCASSSEAFMALNTGELFFGEGSRLTVL.

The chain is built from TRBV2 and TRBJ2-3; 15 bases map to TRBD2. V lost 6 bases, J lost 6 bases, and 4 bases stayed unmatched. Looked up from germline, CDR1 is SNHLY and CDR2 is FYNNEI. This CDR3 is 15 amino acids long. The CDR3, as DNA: TGTGCCAGCAGAGGGACTAGCGGGGGGAGGGATACGCAGTATTTT. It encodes CASRGTSGGRDTQYF.